This T cell receptor (beta chain) was found in a study of cytomegalovirus exposure and HLA in healthy donors (TCRdb year 2017). Concerning the study at large: According to an earlier analysis of 550 to 700 of the donors, 150 million to 200 million T cells yielded roughly 100 million unique TCR beta sequences and 250 to 350 Gb of sequence data. Roughly 300 gigabases of sequencing data and tens of millions of unique TCR sequences were included in an early release covering around 650 HLA-typed donors. Among the 398 genotyped donors, approximately 77% belonged to the genetic ancestry cluster associated with self-reported Caucasian donors. The study aimed to test whether cataloging public T cell receptors could reveal signatures of past pathogen exposure. The study used immunosequencing to profile the T cell repertoires of several hundred subjects and linked those repertoires to cytomegalovirus serostatus. In addition to the first cohort of 666 subjects, a separate validation cohort of 100 to 150 different subjects was used. High-throughput TCR immunosequencing, statistical association of individual TCRs with disease status, and machine learning were combined to predict cytomegalovirus infection status. To study patterns of TCR occurrence, a later analysis re-analyzed previously published TCR beta repertoires from around 660 donors and added high-resolution HLA genotyping. The later analysis used no new phenotypic data to find candidate immune exposures, relying instead on TCR beta sequences and their occurrence across donors. To decide whether each TCR beta V gene segment behaved as functional or pseudogenic, an earlier analysis of approximately 600 of the donors relied on high-throughput TCR beta sequencing. Donor age, sex, ethnicity and CMV serostatus were compiled together with the repertoire data. A later genetic analysis used genome-wide SNP genotypes for about 65% of the roughly 700 donors, treating that subset as a discovery cohort. All discovery cohort repertoires had been generated on a single sequencing platform. HLA typing covered class I and class II loci at four-digit resolution. Typing coverage varied by locus: 629-630 donors for A, B, C, DRB1 and DQB1; under 550 for DQA1; more than 600 for DPA1; roughly 450 for DPB1. Because of strong linkage in the cohort, roughly five DR-DQ haplotypes were treated as single units for association and clustering. Among some 400 genotyped donors of the cohort, an average of around 240,000 unique TCR beta nucleotide sequences were sequenced per donor, about a sixth of them non-productive. What the study reported, not specific to this receptor: Three of the identified cytomegalovirus-associated TCR beta chains were confirmed in vitro to be specific for cytomegalovirus antigens. A further reported finding was that TCR beta sequences accurately predicted the HLA-A and HLA-B alleles for most subjects in the first cohort. The cohort was sequenced for TCR beta chains only, and without alpha or paired-chain data the features that could be detected were limited. A later analysis found that most CMV-associated TCR beta chains appeared HLA-restricted, with HLA associations seemingly driven largely by CMV exposure. A cluster of highly shared sequence variants was judged likely to represent a technical artifact of the sequencing pipeline. Roughly uniform sequencing depth across donors was assumed in presence/absence analyses, although this assumption may not hold. The authors suggested that the approach could potentially be generalized to other disease states and immunological phenotypes. In an earlier analysis of about 550 of the donors, most TCR beta V segments were observed in productive rearrangements about 87% or about 30% of the time, broadly matching IMGT annotations. A total of 150 or so TCR beta chains were listed by the study as associated with cytomegalovirus. In a later genetic analysis, fewer N-insertions in productive TCRs were reported among donors in an Asian-associated ancestry cluster than the roughly 700-donor mean. The classifier was reported to diagnose cytomegalovirus status with high specificity and sensitivity in both the original and validation cohorts. The 87-base-pair reads could not distinguish some IMGT-functional V segments, including TRBV6-2 and TRBV6-3, so those segments were excluded. V-gene and J-gene trimming of TCR beta chains was associated with a missense DCLRE1C variant in a later genetic analysis, and the association was replicated in an independent cohort. While some public TCRs were present in many individuals, most TCR sequences turned up only very rarely across donors. A later analysis reported that several top co-occurrence clusters appeared linked to parvovirus B19, influenza, CMV and Epstein-Barr virus. Because counts were too low, about 18 rarely observed V segments, including chromosome 9 orphons, were excluded from the earlier analysis of some 590 of the donors. In a later analysis, the rate of TCR association differed among HLA loci, with DRB1 alleles having the most associated TCRs and HLA-C alleles having the fewest. In a later analysis, HLA-associated TCR beta chains were found to be more clonally expanded and to have lower generation probabilities than equally common non-associated chains. CMV serostatus was the only immune exposure information available for the cohort. Correlated functional status among segregating V segments might reflect linkage disequilibrium, but an unknown experimental factor could not be ruled out. Because HLA typing was unavailable for some donors at each locus, only the typed subset was used in association tests. Assigning TCR associations to individual alleles was difficult when HLA alleles, especially DR and DQ, strongly co-occurred. At a false discovery rate of 0.05, a later analysis linked some 17,000 TCR beta sequences to specific HLA alleles.

The library was generated by the immunoSEQ multiplex PCR assay. For the multiplex PCR, a mixture combining 60 forward primers for TCR Vbeta segments and 13 reverse primers for TCR Jbeta segments was used. A multiplex PCR assay on genomic DNA amplified the CDR3 region of rearranged TCR beta genes. Amplified TCR beta libraries were sequenced as 87-base-pair reads on the Illumina HiSeq System. On the authors' methods: A later analysis counted approximately 74 million unique TCR beta chains across the 550 to 800 repertoires, and some 11 million of these chains were shared by at least two donors. Raw reads were error-corrected and collapsed into unique sequences with a nearest-neighbor algorithm that merged closely related sequences to remove PCR and sequencing errors. CDR3 sequences were aligned to IMGT reference sequences to assign V, D and J gene segments. For a sequence to be retained, at least a six-nucleotide match to both a V gene segment and a J gene segment was required. Rearrangements were called productive when the CDR3 lacked stop codons and stayed in frame with V and J; all others were non-productive. CDR3 was defined according to IMGT convention as the region running from the second conserved V-encoded cysteine to the conserved J-encoded phenylalanine. The earlier analysis of fewer than 700 of the donors excluded sequences that lacked an unambiguous match to a single V gene segment. In an earlier analysis of approximately 590 of the donors, a V segment was called functional when productive rearrangements were above 56.7%, and segregating when the standard deviation between donors exceeded 5%. A statistical classification framework was developed to diagnose cytomegalovirus status using the catalog of TCR beta chain sequences. A later analysis assigned V and J genes by comparing TCR nucleotide sequences with IMGT/GENE-DB human TR gene sequences. In a later analysis, CDR3 sequences and most-parsimonious VDJ recombination scenarios were assigned using the TCRdist pipeline. In a later analysis, every TCR beta chain was defined by the combination of its CDR3 amino acid sequence and its V-gene family, and reads without a unique V-gene family were dropped. In a later analysis, nearly 600 highly shared, low-generation-probability nucleotide sequences were removed to address suspected cross-contamination and a sequencing artifact. In a later analysis, a clonal expansion index was calculated for each public chain from normalized within-repertoire ranks of inferred template counts. Generation probabilities in a later analysis came from a VDJ recombination model fitted to out-of-frame rearrangements, and those results were checked against IGoR. Hypergeometric tests were used in a later analysis to score TCR-TCR, TCR-HLA and TCR-CMV co-occurrence, with a repertoire-size bias correction applied to the TCR pairs. To estimate false discovery rates, a later analysis permuted the HLA or CMV assignments 20 times. A later analysis grouped co-occurring TCRs with DBSCAN, adding TCRdist sequence similarity when clustering within HLA-allele-positive subsets. Repertoires with fewer than 30,000 or more than 120,000 public chains, plus five repertoires with anomalous nucleotide sharing, were excluded from co-occurrence clustering. TCRdb limited this immuneACCESS table to in-frame rearrangements with V and J called. A share of clones is missing; checked studies link under half to unresolved V genes, and the rest is unexplained. V and J calls and clone size are those listed in that table; D and trimming were worked out from the DNA. Here the sample has about 97,000 clones; less than 80% occur a single time. The ten largest make up approximately 4% of the sample.

Comment on this clone: The antigen this receptor binds is unknown. There are no base qualities to consult, and no much larger clone falls within one base.

The cohort was made up of under 800 healthy bone marrow donors. Cohort members were all nominally healthy when sampled, although unrecorded immune exposures were likely present. The donor tested CMV seronegative, placing the donor among the 300 to 400 seronegative members of the cohort. A peripheral blood sample was provided by each donor, and peripheral blood mononuclear cells were used for TCR beta sequencing. The Qiagen DNeasy Blood Extraction Kit was used to extract genomic DNA from the blood cell samples. V is reduced by 1 base and J by 0 bases, leaving a spacing of 8 bases between them. Including the terminal cysteine and phenylalanine, the CDR3 comprises 15 residues. CDR3 DNA is the only sequence kept; it has 45 bases, read in frame from the first base. Based on the germline V gene, the CDR1 and CDR2 sequences are SGDLS and YYNGEE.

This sequence uses TRBV9 and TRBJ1-3; a weak D assignment points to TRBD1 (5 bases agree). The TCR comes from a man aged 40-50 years in good health and CMV-seronegative. Sequenced sample: PBMCs. The DNA is as follows: TGTGCCAGCAGCGTATTCGACAGCTCTGGAAACACCATATATTTT. This translates into CASSVFDSSGNTIYF.